This TCR beta chain was captured by sequencing in a study of T cells in Graves' hyperthyroidism and ophthalmopathy. TCR beta CDR3 regions were amplified from RNA transcripts. HTBI primers were employed in a first-round RT-PCR of the TCR CDR3. TCRdb reanalysed the multiplex PCR reads using MiXCR and keeps one entry per CDR3 protein. This table has 600,000 or so distinct CDR3 sequences, roughly 17% appearing once. The table lists this clonotype with many counts. What was sequenced was blood. The TCR was taken from a woman aged 25 to 45 with Graves' hyperthyroidism.

CDR3 region: CASTNRVSNQPQHF. The CDR3 DNA reads TGTGCCAGCACCAATCGGGTTAGCAATCAGCCCCAGCATTTT. The chain recombines TRBV12-3 or TRBV12-4 with TRBJ1-5; D uncertain. Trimming removed 7 bases from V and 0 bases from J, with 10 bases in between. This CDR3 contains 14 residues.